Listed below are T cell receptor beta chains from one sample, sequenced in a study of cytomegalovirus exposure and HLA in healthy donors. Produced via immunoSEQ multiplex PCR; TCRdb's table is partial and in-frame only. The table lists 120,000 to 150,000 clones, 76% of them singletons. The sequenced sample consisted of PBMCs. The receptors shown here come from a woman in her thirties or forties in good health and CMV-seronegative. Both conserved end residues are part of each CDR3. A D gene is named only where the DNA matches it firmly. The size field is filled for only some rows; it gives once, few, many or a size class.

cdr3_nt: TGTTCCAGCAGCACCTCCTACAGGGGAAGGAATCAGCCCCAGCATTTT
cdr3_aa: CSSSTSYRGRNQPQHF
v_call: TRBV7-9
d_call: TRBD1
clone_size: NA
j_call: TRBJ1-5

cdr3_nt: TGTGCCAGCAGCCCGACCTACCGGGACAGGGGGCGATATTCCTTAGATACGCAGTATTTT
cdr3_aa: CASSPTYRDRGRYSLDTQYF
v_call: TRBV27
d_call: TRBD1
clone_size: NA
j_call: TRBJ2-3

cdr3_nt: TGCGCCAGCAGCTTCGGGCAGGGGGCAGGAAACACTGAAGCTTTCTTT
cdr3_aa: CASSFGQGAGNTEAFF
v_call: TRBV5-1
d_call: TRBD1
clone_size: NA
j_call: TRBJ1-1

cdr3_nt: TGTGCCAGCAGCGCCGGGACTCTCTACGAGCAGTACTTC
cdr3_aa: CASSAGTLYEQYF
v_call: TRBV25-1
d_call: NA
clone_size: few
j_call: TRBJ2-7

cdr3_nt: TGTGCCAGCAGCTTATCGGGATCCTCCGAGCAGTACTTC
cdr3_aa: CASSLSGSSEQYF
v_call: TRBV7-6
d_call: NA
clone_size: NA
j_call: TRBJ2-7

cdr3_nt: TGTGCCAGCAGTACACGGACAGGGGGCAATCAGCCCCAGCATTTT
cdr3_aa: CASSTRTGGNQPQHF
v_call: TRBV6-5
d_call: TRBD1
clone_size: few
j_call: TRBJ1-5

cdr3_nt: TGTGCCACCAGCAGAGATCGGGAGACTGGGGCCAACGTCCTGACTTTC
cdr3_aa: CATSRDRETGANVLTF
v_call: TRBV15
d_call: NA
clone_size: NA
j_call: TRBJ2-6

cdr3_nt: TGTGCCAGCAGTGAAAGGGGGACGGGCTACACCTTC
cdr3_aa: CASSERGTGYTF
v_call: TRBV2
d_call: NA
clone_size: few
j_call: TRBJ1-2

cdr3_nt: TGTGCCAGCAGTTCCGGACAGGGGGTGCCCCAGCATTTT
cdr3_aa: CASSSGQGVPQHF
v_call: TRBV6-6
d_call: TRBD1
clone_size: NA
j_call: TRBJ1-5

cdr3_nt: TGCGCCAGCAGCAGAGAGGACAGGGGCTTAGAGTCACCCCTCCACTTT
cdr3_aa: CASSREDRGLESPLHF
v_call: TRBV4-1
d_call: TRBD1
clone_size: NA
j_call: TRBJ1-6

cdr3_nt: TGTGCCAGCAGCTTAGATCAGGGCGGGAGTAGTACCTACAATGAGCAGTTCTTC
cdr3_aa: CASSLDQGGSSTYNEQFF
v_call: TRBV11-3
d_call: TRBD2
clone_size: NA
j_call: TRBJ2-1

cdr3_nt: TGTGCCAGTCGCAATCGGGATCAGCCCCAGCATTTT
cdr3_aa: CASRNRDQPQHF
v_call: TRBV27
d_call: NA
clone_size: NA
j_call: TRBJ1-5

cdr3_nt: TGTGCCAGCACCGTCCTCAGGGTGATGAGCGGCTACACCTTC
cdr3_aa: CASTVLRVMSGYTF
v_call: TRBV28
d_call: NA
clone_size: few
j_call: TRBJ1-2

cdr3_nt: TGTGCCAGCAGCCGTACGGGCTCGGGACAGGCCGCAGGGGGCTACACCTTC
cdr3_aa: CASSRTGSGQAAGGYTF
v_call: TRBV7-9
d_call: TRBD1
clone_size: NA
j_call: TRBJ1-2

cdr3_nt: TGTGCCAGCTCCCCGGGACTAGCCGACGAGCAGTACTTC
cdr3_aa: CASSPGLADEQYF
v_call: TRBV18
d_call: TRBD2
clone_size: NA
j_call: TRBJ2-7

cdr3_nt: TGTGCCAGCAGTGAATCGCAAGCGCAAGCTGAAGCTTTCTTT
cdr3_aa: CASSESQAQAEAFF
v_call: TRBV25-1
d_call: NA
clone_size: NA
j_call: TRBJ1-1

cdr3_nt: TGTGCCAGCAGTGAAGGGGGTCTGCGAGGACTAGCCAAAAACATTCAGTACTTC
cdr3_aa: CASSEGGLRGLAKNIQYF
v_call: TRBV2
d_call: NA
clone_size: NA
j_call: TRBJ2-4

cdr3_nt: TGTGCCAGCAGCTTGAGGGGGGGGTCATTTCTCGGTGGCTACACCTTC
cdr3_aa: CASSLRGGSFLGGYTF
v_call: TRBV5-6
d_call: NA
clone_size: NA
j_call: TRBJ1-2

cdr3_nt: TGCGCCAGCAGCCACGAACTCACGAGCAGCACAGATACGCAGTATTTT
cdr3_aa: CASSHELTSSTDTQYF
v_call: TRBV4-1
d_call: NA
clone_size: NA
j_call: TRBJ2-3

cdr3_nt: TGTGCCTCAAGGGGACAGGGGGCGGGAGAGAATTCACCCCTCCACTTT
cdr3_aa: CASRGQGAGENSPLHF
v_call: TRBV10-3
d_call: TRBD1
clone_size: NA
j_call: TRBJ1-6

cdr3_nt: TGTGCCAGCAGCGGCACAGCCAACACTGAAGCTTTCTTT
cdr3_aa: CASSGTANTEAFF
v_call: TRBV2
d_call: NA
clone_size: few
j_call: TRBJ1-1

cdr3_nt: TGTGCCAGCAGTTACGGCATTCCGAACACTGAAGCTTTCTTT
cdr3_aa: CASSYGIPNTEAFF
v_call: TRBV6-5
d_call: NA
clone_size: once
j_call: TRBJ1-1

cdr3_nt: TGTGCCAGCTCACCCGGCCCCAGGGAAGAAGCTTTCTTT
cdr3_aa: CASSPGPREEAFF
v_call: TRBV18
d_call: NA
clone_size: few
j_call: TRBJ1-1

cdr3_nt: TGTGCCAGCAGTTTTCTAGCCTATGGCTACACCTTC
cdr3_aa: CASSFLAYGYTF
v_call: TRBV28
d_call: NA
clone_size: few
j_call: TRBJ1-2

cdr3_nt: TGTGCCAGCAGCGACGGCCTTGGACAGGGAGCGACTTTCTTT
cdr3_aa: CASSDGLGQGATFF
v_call: TRBV9
d_call: TRBD1
clone_size: NA
j_call: TRBJ1-1

cdr3_nt: TGTGCCAGCAGTCGGGACAGGGGGAACGAGCAGTACTTC
cdr3_aa: CASSRDRGNEQYF
v_call: TRBV13
d_call: TRBD1
clone_size: few
j_call: TRBJ2-7

cdr3_nt: TGTGCCAGCAGTTTCCGGCCGAGGACAGGCAAAGGCTCTGAAGCTTTCTTT
cdr3_aa: CASSFRPRTGKGSEAFF
v_call: TRBV28
d_call: TRBD1
clone_size: NA
j_call: TRBJ1-1

cdr3_nt: TGTGCCAGCAGTTTATATGTCAGGTTCTCCTATGGCTACACCTTC
cdr3_aa: CASSLYVRFSYGYTF
v_call: TRBV28
d_call: NA
clone_size: NA
j_call: TRBJ1-2

cdr3_nt: TGTGCCAGCAGTGAGGTCCTAGCGGGAAAGGAGACCCAGTACTTC
cdr3_aa: CASSEVLAGKETQYF
v_call: TRBV6-4
d_call: TRBD2
clone_size: NA
j_call: TRBJ2-5

cdr3_nt: TGTGCCAGCAGTGAATGGGGGGTGTGGGACACTGAAGCTTTCTTT
cdr3_aa: CASSEWGVWDTEAFF
v_call: TRBV25-1
d_call: NA
clone_size: NA
j_call: TRBJ1-1

cdr3_nt: TGTGCCAGCTCACCAGAACTAGGCCCAGATACGCAGTATTTT
cdr3_aa: CASSPELGPDTQYF
v_call: TRBV18
d_call: NA
clone_size: NA
j_call: TRBJ2-3

cdr3_nt: TGTGCCATCAGAAAGGACAGGGCCTCTCTTAACACCGGGGAGCTGTTTTTT
cdr3_aa: CAIRKDRASLNTGELFF
v_call: TRBV10-3
d_call: TRBD1
clone_size: NA
j_call: TRBJ2-2

cdr3_nt: TGCGCCAGCAGCTTTGGGGGGGGAACTGAAGCTTTCTTT
cdr3_aa: CASSFGGGTEAFF
v_call: TRBV5-1
d_call: NA
clone_size: NA
j_call: TRBJ1-1

cdr3_nt: TGTGCCAGCAGCCCCCTTTCACGTGGGACAGGGAGCTACGAGCAGTACTTC
cdr3_aa: CASSPLSRGTGSYEQYF
v_call: TRBV13
d_call: TRBD1
clone_size: NA
j_call: TRBJ2-7

cdr3_nt: TGTGCCAGCAGCCTAACAGGGGGCGGAAACGGTGGCTACACCTTC
cdr3_aa: CASSLTGGGNGGYTF
v_call: TRBV7-9
d_call: TRBD1
clone_size: NA
j_call: TRBJ1-2

cdr3_nt: TGTGCCAGTAGTAAGCTTCCAGGGGTCCCCAGCAATCAGCCCCAGCATTTT
cdr3_aa: CASSKLPGVPSNQPQHF
v_call: TRBV19
d_call: NA
clone_size: NA
j_call: TRBJ1-5

cdr3_nt: TGTGCCAGCAGGGGCGAAGCGGGGAATCAGCCCCAGCATTTT
cdr3_aa: CASRGEAGNQPQHF
v_call: TRBV2
d_call: NA
clone_size: NA
j_call: TRBJ1-5

cdr3_nt: TGTGCCAGCAGCTTATATTCAGGGTCCGGGGGGCACCGTTCCGGGGAGCTGTTTTTT
cdr3_aa: CASSLYSGSGGHRSGELFF
v_call: TRBV5-6
d_call: NA
clone_size: NA
j_call: TRBJ2-2

cdr3_nt: TGTGCCAGCAGTCGGAGCGGGAGCTCCTACAATGAGCAGTTCTTC
cdr3_aa: CASSRSGSSYNEQFF
v_call: TRBV27
d_call: TRBD2
clone_size: NA
j_call: TRBJ2-1

cdr3_nt: TGTGCCAGCAGCTCAAACCGAGGGACAACTAATGAAAAACTGTTTTTT
cdr3_aa: CASSSNRGTTNEKLFF
v_call: TRBV7-6
d_call: NA
clone_size: NA
j_call: TRBJ1-4

cdr3_nt: TGTGCCAGCAGTACGGGACTAGGAAGCTATGAGCAGTTCTTC
cdr3_aa: CASSTGLGSYEQFF
v_call: TRBV27
d_call: TRBD2
clone_size: NA
j_call: TRBJ2-1

cdr3_nt: TGTGCCAGCAGCGTAGAGAGAAAGGCGGGAGATACGCAGTATTTT
cdr3_aa: CASSVERKAGDTQYF
v_call: TRBV9
d_call: NA
clone_size: NA
j_call: TRBJ2-3

cdr3_nt: TGTGCCAGCTCGGGCGGGTATCTGGGCCGGGGCACTGAAGCTTTCTTT
cdr3_aa: CASSGGYLGRGTEAFF
v_call: TRBV18
d_call: NA
clone_size: NA
j_call: TRBJ1-1

cdr3_nt: TGTTCCAGCAGCTTAGCGGGACAGGGGACCTACGAGCAGTACTTC
cdr3_aa: CSSSLAGQGTYEQYF
v_call: TRBV7-9
d_call: TRBD1
clone_size: NA
j_call: TRBJ2-7

cdr3_nt: TGTGCCAGCAGTGTTCAGGGTTACGAGCAGTACTTC
cdr3_aa: CASSVQGYEQYF
v_call: TRBV27
d_call: NA
clone_size: NA
j_call: TRBJ2-7

cdr3_nt: TGTGCCAGTCGCGCGGGGGGGCGGAACACCGGGGAGCTGTTTTTT
cdr3_aa: CASRAGGRNTGELFF
v_call: TRBV19
d_call: TRBD2
clone_size: few
j_call: TRBJ2-2

cdr3_nt: TGTGCCAGCTCACCTCTAGACCGGAATCAGCCCCAGCATTTT
cdr3_aa: CASSPLDRNQPQHF
v_call: TRBV18
d_call: NA
clone_size: few
j_call: TRBJ1-5

cdr3_nt: TGTGTCAGCAGCTTTACACAGGGGCCTCAAGAGACCCAGTACTTC
cdr3_aa: CVSSFTQGPQETQYF
v_call: TRBV7-9
d_call: TRBD1
clone_size: NA
j_call: TRBJ2-5

cdr3_nt: TGTGCCACCTGGGCGGGAGCCGGCAATGAGCAGTTCTTC
cdr3_aa: CATWAGAGNEQFF
v_call: TRBV15
d_call: TRBD2
clone_size: NA
j_call: TRBJ2-1

cdr3_nt: TGTGCCAGCAGCTTGGGACAGGGTGATCAGCCCCAGCATTTT
cdr3_aa: CASSLGQGDQPQHF
v_call: TRBV28
d_call: TRBD1
clone_size: NA
j_call: TRBJ1-5

cdr3_nt: TGCGCCAGCAGCTTCGACAGGGCTGGGGCCAACGTCCTGACTTTC
cdr3_aa: CASSFDRAGANVLTF
v_call: TRBV5-1
d_call: TRBD1
clone_size: NA
j_call: TRBJ2-6

cdr3_nt: TGCGCCAGCAGCCAAGACCGGAGAGCGGGGGCAGATACGCAGTATTTT
cdr3_aa: CASSQDRRAGADTQYF
v_call: TRBV4-1
d_call: TRBD2
clone_size: NA
j_call: TRBJ2-3

cdr3_nt: TGTGCCAGCAGCCAAGATTTCCGAGACTACTATGGCTACACCTTC
cdr3_aa: CASSQDFRDYYGYTF
v_call: TRBV14
d_call: NA
clone_size: NA
j_call: TRBJ1-2

cdr3_nt: TGTGCCAGTAGTATACAGGGATCCACCTTC
cdr3_aa: CASSIQGSTF
v_call: TRBV19
d_call: NA
clone_size: NA
j_call: TRBJ1-2

cdr3_nt: TGTGCCAGTAGTATTCGCGGGATCTCCTACAATGAGCAGTTCTTC
cdr3_aa: CASSIRGISYNEQFF
v_call: TRBV19
d_call: NA
clone_size: NA
j_call: TRBJ2-1